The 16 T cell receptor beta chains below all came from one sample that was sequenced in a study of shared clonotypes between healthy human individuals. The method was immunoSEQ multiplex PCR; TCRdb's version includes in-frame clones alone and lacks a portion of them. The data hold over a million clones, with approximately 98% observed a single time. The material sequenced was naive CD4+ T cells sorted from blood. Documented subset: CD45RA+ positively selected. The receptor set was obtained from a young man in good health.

This CDR3 reads CASSPEGGTEAFF. CDR3 DNA: TGTGCCAGCAGCCCTGAGGGGGGCACTGAAGCTTTCTTT. The V and J genes are TRBV11-2 and TRBJ1-1; weak D call: TRBD1 (6 bases). Per the germline V gene, CDR1 is SGHAT and CDR2 is FQNNGV. The germline V and J ends were trimmed by 5 bases and 4 bases, with 11 bases remaining between them. The CDR3 has 13 residues.

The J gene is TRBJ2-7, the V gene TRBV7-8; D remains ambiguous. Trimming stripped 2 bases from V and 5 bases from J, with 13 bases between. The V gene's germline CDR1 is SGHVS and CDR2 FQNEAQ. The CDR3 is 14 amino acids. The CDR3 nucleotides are TGTGCCAGCAGCTTATCGACATTTTTTGACGAGCAGTACTTC. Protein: CASSLSTFFDEQYF.

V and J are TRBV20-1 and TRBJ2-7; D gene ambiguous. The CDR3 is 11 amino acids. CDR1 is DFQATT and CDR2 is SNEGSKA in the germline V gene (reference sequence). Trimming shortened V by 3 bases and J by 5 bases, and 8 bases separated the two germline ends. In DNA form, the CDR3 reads TGCAGTGCTAGGTTTATCAACGAGCAGTACTTC. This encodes CSARFINEQYF.

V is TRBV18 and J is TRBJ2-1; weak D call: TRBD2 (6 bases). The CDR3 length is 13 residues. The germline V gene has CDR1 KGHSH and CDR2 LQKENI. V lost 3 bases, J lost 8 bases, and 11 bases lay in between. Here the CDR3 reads CASSPFGEDEQFF. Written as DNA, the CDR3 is TGTGCCAGCTCACCTTTCGGGGAGGATGAGCAGTTCTTC.

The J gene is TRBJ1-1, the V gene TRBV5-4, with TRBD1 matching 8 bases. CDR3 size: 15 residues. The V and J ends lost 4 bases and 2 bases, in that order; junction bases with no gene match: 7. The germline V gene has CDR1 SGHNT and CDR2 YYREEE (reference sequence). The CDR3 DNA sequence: TGTGCCAGCAGCACCCCGACAGGGGCAAACACTGAAGCTTTCTTT. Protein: CASSTPTGANTEAFF. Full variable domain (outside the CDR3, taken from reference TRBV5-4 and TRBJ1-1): ETGVTQSPTHLIKTRGQQVTLRCSSQSGHNTVSWYQQALGQGPQFIFQYYREEENGRGNFPPRFSGLQFPNYSSELNVNALELDDSALYLCASSTPTGANTEAFFGQGTRLTVV.

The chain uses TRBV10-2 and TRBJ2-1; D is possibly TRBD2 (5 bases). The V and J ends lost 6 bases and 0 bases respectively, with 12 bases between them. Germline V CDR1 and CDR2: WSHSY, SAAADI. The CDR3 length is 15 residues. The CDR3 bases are TGCGCCAGCAGCCTCATGGGGAGCTCCTACAATGAGCAGTTCTTC. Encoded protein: CASSLMGSSYNEQFF.

The CDR3 reads CASSDRQGGGLEQYF. CDR3 in DNA: TGCGCCAGCAGCGACCGACAGGGAGGAGGCCTCGAGCAGTACTTC. The genes are TRBV5-1 and TRBJ2-7; a weak D match, TRBD1 (7 bases). The germline gives CDR1 SGHRS, CDR2 YFSETQ. V gave up 4 bases and J gave up 6 bases, with 20 bases separating them. The length of the CDR3 is 15 residues.

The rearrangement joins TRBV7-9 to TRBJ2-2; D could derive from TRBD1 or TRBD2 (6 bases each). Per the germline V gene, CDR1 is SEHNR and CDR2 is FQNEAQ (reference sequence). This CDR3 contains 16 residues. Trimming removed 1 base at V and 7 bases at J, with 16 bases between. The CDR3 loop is CASSLVLQGRSGELFF. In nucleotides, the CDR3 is TGTGCCAGCAGCTTAGTTCTTCAGGGGAGGAGCGGGGAGCTGTTTTTT.

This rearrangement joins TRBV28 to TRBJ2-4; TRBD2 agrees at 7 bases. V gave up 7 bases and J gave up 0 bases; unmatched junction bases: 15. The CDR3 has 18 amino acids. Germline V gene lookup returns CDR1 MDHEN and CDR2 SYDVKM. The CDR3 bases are TGTGCCAGCATCCCCCGCCCCCTAGCGGACGTAGCCAAAAACATTCAGTACTTC. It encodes CASIPRPLADVAKNIQYF.

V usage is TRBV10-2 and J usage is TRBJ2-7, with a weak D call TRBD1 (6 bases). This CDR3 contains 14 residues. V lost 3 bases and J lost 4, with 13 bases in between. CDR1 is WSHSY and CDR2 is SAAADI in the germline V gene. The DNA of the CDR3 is TGCGCCAGCAGTGAACAGGGCTGGGAATACGAGCAGTACTTC. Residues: CASSEQGWEYEQYF.

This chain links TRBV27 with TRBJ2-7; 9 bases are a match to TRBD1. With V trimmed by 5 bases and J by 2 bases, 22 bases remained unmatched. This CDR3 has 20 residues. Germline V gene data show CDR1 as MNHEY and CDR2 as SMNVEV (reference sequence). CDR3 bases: TGTGCCAGCAGTCCCCCCCCCGCGGCCGGGGACAGGGAAAACCCCTACGAGCAGTACTTC. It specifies CASSPPPAAGDRENPYEQYF.

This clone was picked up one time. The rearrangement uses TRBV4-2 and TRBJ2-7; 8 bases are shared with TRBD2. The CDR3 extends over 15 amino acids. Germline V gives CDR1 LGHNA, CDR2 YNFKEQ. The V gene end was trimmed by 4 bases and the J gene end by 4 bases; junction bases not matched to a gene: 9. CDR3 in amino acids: CASSLEGTREYEQYF. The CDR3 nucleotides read TGTGCCAGCAGCCTGGAGGGGACTAGAGAGTACGAGCAGTACTTC.

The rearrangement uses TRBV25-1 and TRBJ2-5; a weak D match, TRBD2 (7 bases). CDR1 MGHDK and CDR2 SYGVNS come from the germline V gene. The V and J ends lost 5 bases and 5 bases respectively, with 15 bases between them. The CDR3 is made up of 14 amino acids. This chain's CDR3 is CASSPRGARETQYF. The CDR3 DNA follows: TGTGCCAGCAGTCCCCGGGGGGCGCGGGAGACCCAGTACTTC.

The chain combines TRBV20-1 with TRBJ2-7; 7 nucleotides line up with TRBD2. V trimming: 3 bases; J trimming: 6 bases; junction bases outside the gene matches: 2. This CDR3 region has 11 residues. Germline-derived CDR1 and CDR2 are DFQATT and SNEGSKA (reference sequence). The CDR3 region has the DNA TGCAGTGCTAGGGCGGGAGCCGAGCAGTACTTC. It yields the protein CSARAGAEQYF.

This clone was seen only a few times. The CDR3 loop is CASSEDLAGTGDQHF. CDR3 nucleotide sequence: TGTGCCAGCAGTGAAGACTTAGCCGGGACAGGGGACCAGCATTTT. The chain carries TRBV2 and TRBJ1-5; 10 bases match TRBD1. Germline CDR1 SNHLY, CDR2 FYNNEI. The CDR3 is made up of 15 amino acids. V shed 1 base, J shed 12 bases, and the junction held 9 bases outside the gene matches.

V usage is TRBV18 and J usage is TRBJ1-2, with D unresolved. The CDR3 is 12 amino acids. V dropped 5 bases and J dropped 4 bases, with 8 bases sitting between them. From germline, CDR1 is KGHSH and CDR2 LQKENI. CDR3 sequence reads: CASSSRGYGYTF. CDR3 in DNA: TGTGCCAGCTCATCCCGGGGCTATGGCTACACCTTC.